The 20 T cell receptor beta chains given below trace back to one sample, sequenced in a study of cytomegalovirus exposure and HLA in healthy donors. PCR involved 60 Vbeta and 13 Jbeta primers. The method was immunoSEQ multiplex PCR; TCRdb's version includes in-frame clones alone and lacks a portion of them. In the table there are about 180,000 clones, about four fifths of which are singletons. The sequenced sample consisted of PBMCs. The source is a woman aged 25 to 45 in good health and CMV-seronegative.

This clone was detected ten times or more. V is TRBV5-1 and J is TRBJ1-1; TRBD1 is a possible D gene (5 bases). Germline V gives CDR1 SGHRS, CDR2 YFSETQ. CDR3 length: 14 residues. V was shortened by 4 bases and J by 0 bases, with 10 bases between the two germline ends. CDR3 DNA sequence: TGCGCCAGCAGCGAGGGGACTTTGAACACTGAAGCTTTCTTT. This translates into CASSEGTLNTEAFF.

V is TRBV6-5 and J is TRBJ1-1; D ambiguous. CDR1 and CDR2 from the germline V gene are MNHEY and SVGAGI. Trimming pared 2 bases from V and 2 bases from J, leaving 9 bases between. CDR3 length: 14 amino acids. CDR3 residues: CASSYVGGNTEAFF. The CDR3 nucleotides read TGTGCCAGCAGTTACGTTGGCGGTAACACTGAAGCTTTCTTT.

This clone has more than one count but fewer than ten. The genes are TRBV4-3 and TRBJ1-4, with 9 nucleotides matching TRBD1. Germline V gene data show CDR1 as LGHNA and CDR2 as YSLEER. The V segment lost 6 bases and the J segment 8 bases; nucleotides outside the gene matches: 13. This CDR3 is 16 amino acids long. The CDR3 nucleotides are TGCGCCAGCAGTTGGGTGGGGGGACAGGGAAACGAAAAACTGTTTTTT. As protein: CASSWVGGQGNEKLFF.

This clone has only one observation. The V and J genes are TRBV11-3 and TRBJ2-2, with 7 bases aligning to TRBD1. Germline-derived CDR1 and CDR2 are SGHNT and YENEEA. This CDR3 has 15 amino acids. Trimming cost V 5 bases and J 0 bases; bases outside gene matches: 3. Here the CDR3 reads CASSPGTANTGELFF. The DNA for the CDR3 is TGTGCCAGCAGCCCCGGGACAGCGAACACCGGGGAGCTGTTTTTT.

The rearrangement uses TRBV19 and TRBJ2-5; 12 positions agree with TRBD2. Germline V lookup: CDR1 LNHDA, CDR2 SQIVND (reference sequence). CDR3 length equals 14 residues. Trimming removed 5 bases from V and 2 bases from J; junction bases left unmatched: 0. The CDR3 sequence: CASSLAGGQETQYF. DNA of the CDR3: TGTGCCAGTAGTCTAGCGGGGGGGCAAGAGACCCAGTACTTC. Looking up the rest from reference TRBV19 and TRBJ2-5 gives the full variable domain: DGGITQSPKYLFRKEGQNVTLSCEQNLNHDAMYWYRQDPGQGLRLIYYSQIVNDFQKGDIAEGYSVSREKKESFPLTVTSAQKNPTAFYLCASSLAGGQETQYFGPGTRLLVL.

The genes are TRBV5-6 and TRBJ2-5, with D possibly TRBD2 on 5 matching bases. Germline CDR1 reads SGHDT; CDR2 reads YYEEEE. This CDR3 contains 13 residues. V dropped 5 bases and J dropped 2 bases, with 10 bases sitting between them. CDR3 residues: CASRVDSQETQYF. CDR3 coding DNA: TGTGCCAGCAGGGTGGACTCGCAAGAGACCCAGTACTTC.

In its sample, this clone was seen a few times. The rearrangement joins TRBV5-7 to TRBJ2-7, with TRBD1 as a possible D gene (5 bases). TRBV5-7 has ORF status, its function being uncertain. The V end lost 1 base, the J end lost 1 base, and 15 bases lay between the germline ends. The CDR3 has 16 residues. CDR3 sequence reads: CASSLRVFRGSYEQYF. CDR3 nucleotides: TGTGCCAGCAGCTTGAGGGTATTTAGGGGATCCTACGAGCAGTACTTC.

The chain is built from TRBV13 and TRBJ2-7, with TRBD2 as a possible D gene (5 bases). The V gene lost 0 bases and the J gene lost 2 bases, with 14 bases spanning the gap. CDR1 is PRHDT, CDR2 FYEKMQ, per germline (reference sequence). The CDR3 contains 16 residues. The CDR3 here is CASSLGRTDLTYEQYF. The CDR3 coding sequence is TGTGCCAGCAGCTTAGGGAGGACTGATTTGACCTACGAGCAGTACTTC.

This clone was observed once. The CDR3 DNA sequence: TGTGCCAGCAGTGTGCAGGGGGTAATGGCTTTCTTT. Amino acids: CASSVQGVMAFF. The chain combines TRBV2 with TRBJ1-1; 7 bases are a match to TRBD1. V was clipped by 4 bases and J by 11 bases; unmatched bases: 7. The CDR3 consists of 12 residues. In germline, CDR1 is SNHLY, CDR2 FYNNEI. The full variable domain, with the rest looked up from reference TRBV2 and TRBJ1-1, is EPEVTQTPSHQVTQMGQEVILRCVPISNHLYFYWYRQILGQKVEFLVSFYNNEISEKSEIFDDQFSVERPDGSNFTLKIRSTKLEDSAMYFCASSVQGVMAFFGQGTRLTVV.

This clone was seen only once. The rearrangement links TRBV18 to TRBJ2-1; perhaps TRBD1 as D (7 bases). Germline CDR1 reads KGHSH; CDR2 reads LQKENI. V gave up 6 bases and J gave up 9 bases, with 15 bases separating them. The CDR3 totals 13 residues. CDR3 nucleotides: TGTGCCAGCTCGACCGGAGGGGGCGCTGAGCAGTTCTTC. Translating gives CASSTGGGAEQFF.

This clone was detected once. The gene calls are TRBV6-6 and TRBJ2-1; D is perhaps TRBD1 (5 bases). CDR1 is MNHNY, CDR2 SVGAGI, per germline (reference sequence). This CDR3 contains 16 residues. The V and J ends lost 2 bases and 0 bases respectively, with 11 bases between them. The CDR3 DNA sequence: TGTGCCAGCAGTTACGGGTCAGGGAACTCCTACAATGAGCAGTTCTTC. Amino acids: CASSYGSGNSYNEQFF.

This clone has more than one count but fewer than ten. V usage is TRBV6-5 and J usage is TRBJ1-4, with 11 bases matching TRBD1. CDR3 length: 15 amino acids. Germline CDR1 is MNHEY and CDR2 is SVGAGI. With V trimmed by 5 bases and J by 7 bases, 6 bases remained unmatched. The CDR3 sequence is CASSARTGGSEKLFF. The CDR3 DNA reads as TGTGCCAGCAGTGCCCGGACAGGGGGCAGTGAAAAACTGTTTTTT.

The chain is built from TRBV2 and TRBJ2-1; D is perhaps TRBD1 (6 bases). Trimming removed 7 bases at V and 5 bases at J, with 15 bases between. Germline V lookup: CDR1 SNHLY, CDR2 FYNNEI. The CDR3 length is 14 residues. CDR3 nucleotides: TGTGCCAGCACACGGGCCCCAGGGGACAATGAGCAGTTCTTC. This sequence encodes CASTRAPGDNEQFF. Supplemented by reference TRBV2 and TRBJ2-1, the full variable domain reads EPEVTQTPSHQVTQMGQEVILRCVPISNHLYFYWYRQILGQKVEFLVSFYNNEISEKSEIFDDQFSVERPDGSNFTLKIRSTKLEDSAMYFCASTRAPGDNEQFFGPGTRLTVL.

CDR3 sequence: CASSFIRGRVGGDTEAFF. The CDR3 DNA follows: TGTGCCAGCAGCTTTATCAGGGGGCGAGTCGGGGGCGACACTGAAGCTTTCTTT. This sequence joins TRBV7-2 and TRBJ1-1; 8 positions match TRBD1. Looked up from germline, CDR1 is SGHTA and CDR2 is FQGNSA. The CDR3 runs to 18 residues. The trim removed 3 bases at V and 3 bases at J, leaving 15 bases unmatched.

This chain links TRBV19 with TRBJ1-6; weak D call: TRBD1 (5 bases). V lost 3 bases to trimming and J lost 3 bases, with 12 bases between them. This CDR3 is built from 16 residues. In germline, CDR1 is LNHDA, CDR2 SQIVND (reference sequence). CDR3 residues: CASSIRKRGYNSPLHF. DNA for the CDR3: TGTGCCAGTAGTATCCGCAAAAGGGGCTATAATTCACCCCTCCACTTT.

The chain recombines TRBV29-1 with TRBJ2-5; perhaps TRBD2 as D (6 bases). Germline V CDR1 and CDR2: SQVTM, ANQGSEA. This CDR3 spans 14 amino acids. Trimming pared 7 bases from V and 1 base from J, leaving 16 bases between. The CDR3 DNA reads TGCAGCGCCCGGACTATATTGATCCAAGAGACCCAGTACTTC. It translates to CSARTILIQETQYF.

The CDR3, as DNA: TGTGCCAGCAGCGGGGGTTGGGGAAACACCATATATTTT. This codes for CASSGGWGNTIYF. V usage is TRBV2 and J usage is TRBJ1-3; D may be TRBD1 (5 bases). V lost 6 bases and J 4 bases, leaving 10 bases between the germline ends. The germline V gene has CDR1 SNHLY and CDR2 FYNNEI. The CDR3 loop spans 13 amino acids.

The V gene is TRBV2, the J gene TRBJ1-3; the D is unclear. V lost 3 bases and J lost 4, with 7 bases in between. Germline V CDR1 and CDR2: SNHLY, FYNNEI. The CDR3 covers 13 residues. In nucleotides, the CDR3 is TGTGCCAGCAGTGATGGGAGGGGAAACACCATATATTTT. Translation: CASSDGRGNTIYF.

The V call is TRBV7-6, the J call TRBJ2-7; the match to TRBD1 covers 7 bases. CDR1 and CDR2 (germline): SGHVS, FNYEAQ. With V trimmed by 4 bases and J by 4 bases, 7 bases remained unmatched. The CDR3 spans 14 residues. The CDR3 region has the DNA TGTGCCAGCAGCTCGACACTACAGGGGTACGAGCAGTACTTC. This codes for CASSSTLQGYEQYF.

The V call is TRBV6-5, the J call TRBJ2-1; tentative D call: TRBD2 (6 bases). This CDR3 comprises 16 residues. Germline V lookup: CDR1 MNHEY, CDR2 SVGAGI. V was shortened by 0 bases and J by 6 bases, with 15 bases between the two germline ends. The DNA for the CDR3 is TGTGCCAGCAGTTACTCGACCCGCGGGAAGACCAATGAGCAGTTCTTC. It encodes CASSYSTRGKTNEQFF.